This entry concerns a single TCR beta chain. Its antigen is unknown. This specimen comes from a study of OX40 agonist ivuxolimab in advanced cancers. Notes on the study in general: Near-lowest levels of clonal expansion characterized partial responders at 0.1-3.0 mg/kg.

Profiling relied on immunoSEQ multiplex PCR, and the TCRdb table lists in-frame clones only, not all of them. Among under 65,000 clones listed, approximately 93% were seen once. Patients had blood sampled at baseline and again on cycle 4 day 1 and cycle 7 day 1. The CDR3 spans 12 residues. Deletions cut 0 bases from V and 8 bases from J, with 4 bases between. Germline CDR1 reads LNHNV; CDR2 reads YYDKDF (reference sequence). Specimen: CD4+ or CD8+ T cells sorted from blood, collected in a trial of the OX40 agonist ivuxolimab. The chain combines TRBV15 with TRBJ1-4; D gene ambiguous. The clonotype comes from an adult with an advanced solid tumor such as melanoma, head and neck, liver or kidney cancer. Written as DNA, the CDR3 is TGTGCCACCAGCAGAGATCCGGAAAAACTGTTTTTT. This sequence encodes CATSRDPEKLFF.